The 5 T cell receptor beta chains listed next were all sequenced from one sample in a study of identical twins. Using its own MiXCR run on the 5' RACE reads, TCRdb lists one record per CDR3 protein. The sample shows around 1.7 million distinct CDR3 sequences, about 32% of them seen only once. The sample taken for sequencing was cord blood. The receptors stem from a newborn girl in good health.

This chain links TRBV29-1 with TRBJ2-5; 8 positions match TRBD1. The CDR3 has 15 residues. The trim removed 6 bases at V and 4 bases at J, leaving 13 bases unmatched. CDR1 SQVTM and CDR2 ANQGSEA come from the germline V gene. The CDR3 protein is CSVEPDRVRRETQYF. CDR3 nucleotides: TGCAGCGTCGAACCGGACAGGGTTCGCCGAGAGACCCAGTACTTC. Using reference TRBV29-1 and TRBJ2-5 for the parts outside the CDR3, the full variable domain is SAVISQKPSRDICQRGTSLTIQCQVDSQVTMMFWYRQQPGQSLTLIATANQGSEATYESGFVIDKFPISRPNLTFSTLTVSNMSPEDSSIYLCSVEPDRVRRETQYFGPGTRLLVL.

Worth noting for this clonotype: Given a much more abundant clone one base away, this may be a read error. The chain links TRBV6-6 to TRBJ1-2, with a tentative D call TRBD1 (6 bases). Trimming removed 0 bases from V and 7 bases from J, with 12 bases in between. The CDR3 loop spans 14 amino acids. The germline V gene has CDR1 MNHNY and CDR2 SVGAGI (reference sequence). CDR3 bases: TGTGCCAGCAGTTACTCGGGGGAAGGGGGTGGCTACACCTTC. Translation: CASSYSGEGGGYTF.

This clonotype was seen only a few times. The chain couples TRBV21-1 to TRBJ2-1; the D call of TRBD1 is as the table states it, not checked on the DNA. TRBV21-1 is annotated as a pseudogene. The CDR3 length is 14 residues. Here the CDR3 reads CASSKGTPYNEQFF. The CDR3, as DNA: TGTGCCAGCAGCAAGGGGACGCCTTACAATGAGCAGTTCTTC.

The V gene is TRBV18, the J gene TRBJ2-1; D is uncertain. The CDR3 extends over 14 amino acids. V lost 2 bases and J lost 6, with 11 bases in between. The germline V gene has CDR1 KGHSH and CDR2 LQKENI. The CDR3 protein is CASSPAFTANEQFF. The CDR3 nucleotides are TGTGCCAGCTCACCAGCCTTCACGGCCAATGAGCAGTTCTTC.

This chain connects TRBV21-1 to TRBJ1-1. TRBV21-1 is classified as a pseudogene. The length of the CDR3 is 15 residues. CDR3 in amino acids: CASSKAPGGGTEAFF. CDR3 nucleotides: TGTGCCAGCAGCAAAGCGCCGGGAGGGGGCACTGAAGCTTTCTTT.